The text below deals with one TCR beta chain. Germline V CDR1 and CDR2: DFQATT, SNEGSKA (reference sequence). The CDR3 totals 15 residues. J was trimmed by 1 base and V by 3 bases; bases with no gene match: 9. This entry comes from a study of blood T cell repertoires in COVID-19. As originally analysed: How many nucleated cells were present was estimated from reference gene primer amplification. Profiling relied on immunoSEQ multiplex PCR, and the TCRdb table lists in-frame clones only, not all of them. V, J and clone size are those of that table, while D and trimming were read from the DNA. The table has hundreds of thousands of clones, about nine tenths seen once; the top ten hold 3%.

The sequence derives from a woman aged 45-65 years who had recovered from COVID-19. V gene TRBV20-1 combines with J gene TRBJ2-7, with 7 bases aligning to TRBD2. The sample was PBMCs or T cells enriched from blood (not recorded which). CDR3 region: CSASPFSGSSYEQYF. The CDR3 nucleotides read TGCAGTGCTAGTCCCTTTAGCGGGTCTTCCTACGAGCAGTACTTC.